Described below is a single T cell receptor beta chain sequence and its context. What it binds is unknown. V was clipped by 3 bases and J by 3 bases, with 4 bases between them. This CDR3 has 13 amino acids. Per germline, CDR1 SGHNT and CDR2 YYREEE (reference sequence). The data belong to a study of shared clonotypes between healthy human individuals. Overall study context: The cohort comprised a couple of women and a few men. Their ages spanned 18 to 49 years. For every donor, three CD4 naive, three CD4 memory, two CD8 naive and one CD8 memory plates were used.

Only in-frame clones appear in the TCRdb table, and some are missing; sequencing was by immunoSEQ multiplex PCR. The repertoire has 2 million to 2.5 million clones, approximately 93% of them found once; the top ten carry roughly 0.36%. Study observations and caveats: Tissue TCR repertoires likely differ from these blood-only repertoires. Generally, estimated richness proved larger in naive subsets than it did in memory subsets.

Material for sequencing was naive CD4+ T cells from PBMCs. Subset in this sample: CD45RA+ positively selected. The chain employs TRBV5-4 and TRBJ2-6, with D hard to call. The origin of this receptor is a man aged 18 to 29 in good health. Some clones in this sample may be carry-over from other donors' samples. CDR3 nucleotides: TGTGCCAGCAGCTCCTATGGGGCCAACGTCCTGACTTTC. It codes for CASSSYGANVLTF.